The 21 T cell receptor beta chains below were found in one sample sequenced in a study of PD-L1 blockade in urothelial cancer. This table comes from immunoSEQ multiplex PCR, and its TCRdb copy is limited to in-frame clones, with some not included. Among more than 45,000 clones listed, approximately 84% were seen once. Sequencing was performed on PBMCs, taken around atezolizumab (anti-PD-L1) treatment. The receptors shown here come from a man in his fifties or sixties with urothelial cancer.

The CDR3 DNA sequence: TGTGCCACCCGGGTCGCGGGGGCAGACTCCTACAATGAGCAGTTCTTC. As protein: CATRVAGADSYNEQFF. This rearrangement joins TRBV10-3 to TRBJ2-1; perhaps TRBD2 as D (7 bases). The ends were cut back, 10 bases at V and 0 bases at J, with 19 bases in the middle. Per germline, CDR1 ENHRY and CDR2 SYGVKD. The CDR3 has 16 residues.

The J gene is TRBJ2-1, the V gene TRBV10-2; no definite D call. Germline-derived CDR1 and CDR2 are WSHSY and SAAADI. The CDR3 extends over 13 amino acids. Trimming pared 1 base from V and 4 bases from J, leaving 5 bases between. CDR3 nucleotides: TGCGCCAGCAGTGAGTATCTTTACAATGAGCAGTTCTTC. Translation gives CASSEYLYNEQFF.

The chain combines TRBV2 with TRBJ1-5; 9 bases match TRBD1. The J segment lost 2 bases and the V segment lost 7 bases, leaving 12 bases of the junction unmatched. The CDR3 sequence is 17 residues long. CDR1 SNHLY and CDR2 FYNNEI come from the germline V gene. The CDR3 reads CASTKIPGQGGNQPQHF. Here the CDR3 DNA reads TGTGCCAGCACCAAAATACCGGGACAGGGAGGCAATCAGCCCCAGCATTTT.

The CDR3 loop is CAINEDRGRRADTEAFF. The CDR3 nucleotides are TGTGCCATCAACGAGGACAGGGGGCGTCGGGCGGACACTGAAGCTTTCTTT. This sequence joins TRBV10-3 and TRBJ1-1, with 11 positions matching TRBD1. The CDR3 extends over 17 amino acids. Trimming took 7 bases from V and 3 from J; bases not matched to a gene: 13. Germline CDR1 is ENHRY and CDR2 is SYGVKD.

The J gene is TRBJ1-1, the V gene TRBV19, with D possibly matching TRBD1 (5 bases). V lost 6 bases to trimming and J lost 0 bases, with 11 bases between them. CDR1 is LNHDA, CDR2 SQIVND, per germline (reference sequence). The CDR3 contains 14 residues. CDR3 DNA: TGTGCCAGTAGGCGGGGGATAATGAACACTGAAGCTTTCTTT. This translates into CASRRGIMNTEAFF.

The chain carries TRBV7-3 and TRBJ2-1, with D maybe TRBD1 (5 bases). Germline V gives CDR1 SGHTA, CDR2 FQGTGA. The CDR3 has 15 residues. The V and J ends lost 3 bases and 8 bases respectively, with 17 bases between them. The CDR3 sequence is CASSFTAGRADEQFF. The CDR3 nucleotides are TGTGCCAGCAGCTTTACAGCTGGCAGGGCGGATGAGCAGTTCTTC.

The chain uses TRBV11-2 and TRBJ2-1, with a tentative D call TRBD1 (5 bases). The V gene's germline CDR1 is SGHAT and CDR2 FQNNGV. This CDR3 contains 15 residues. The V end was cut by 4 bases, the J end by 5 bases, with 15 bases between. The CDR3 DNA reads TGTGCCAGCAGCTCAGGCCAGGGCTTGAACAATGAGCAGTTCTTC. It yields the protein CASSSGQGLNNEQFF.

The chain combines TRBV4-2 with TRBJ1-1; the match to TRBD1 covers 7 bases. J lost 3 bases, V lost 5 bases, and 9 bases had no gene match. Germline V gene sequence: CDR1 LGHNA, CDR2 YNFKEQ. There are 15 residues in the CDR3. CDR3 region: CASSSGDRVDTEAFF. For the CDR3, the DNA is TGTGCCAGCAGCTCGGGAGACAGGGTCGACACTGAAGCTTTCTTT.

This chain links TRBV6-1 with TRBJ2-1, with D possibly being TRBD2 (7 bases). The germline V and J ends were trimmed by 9 bases and 7 bases, with 16 bases remaining between them. The CDR3 consists of 13 residues. Germline lookup yields CDR1 MNHNS and CDR2 SASEGT. CDR3 nucleotides: TGTGCCAGTAAGGGGGGGCTTCCGAATGAGCAGTTCTTC. Protein: CASKGGLPNEQFF.

This sequence joins TRBV9 and TRBJ1-1; TRBD1 is a possible D gene (5 bases). Looked up from germline, CDR1 is SGDLS and CDR2 is YYNGEE. V lost 5 bases, J lost 0 bases, and 14 bases lay in between. CDR3 size: 15 residues. The CDR3 nucleotides read TGTGCCAGCAGAACCGACCCGGACATGAACACTGAAGCTTTCTTT. Translating it yields CASRTDPDMNTEAFF.

J is TRBJ1-1 and V is TRBV6-1; D might be TRBD1 (5 bases). V gave up 7 bases and J gave up 4 bases, with 16 bases separating them. Germline CDR1 and CDR2: MNHNS and SASEGT. The CDR3 contains 14 residues. The chain's CDR3 is CASNTRGEGTEAFF. Here the CDR3 DNA reads TGTGCCAGCAACACTCGGGGGGAAGGCACTGAAGCTTTCTTT.

J is TRBJ1-5 and V is TRBV27, with 9 positions matching TRBD1. Germline V gene sequence: CDR1 MNHEY, CDR2 SMNVEV (reference sequence). After removal of 3 bases from V and 7 bases from J, the junction contained 7 bases not matched to a gene. The length of the CDR3 is 15 residues. This CDR3 reads CASSLGQGGEQPQHF. The CDR3 DNA follows: TGTGCCAGCAGTTTGGGACAGGGAGGAGAACAGCCCCAGCATTTT.

The V and J genes are TRBV29-1 and TRBJ2-4; D may be TRBD2 (7 bases). The V gene lost 4 bases and the J gene lost 9 bases, with 10 bases spanning the gap. The germline CDR1 and CDR2 sequences are SQVTM and ANQGSEA. The CDR3 runs 11 residues. The CDR3 region has the DNA TGCAGCGTTGGGGGGGGCGGCATTCAGTACTTC. Its translation is CSVGGGGIQYF.

The count of this clone is one. In DNA form, the CDR3 reads TGTGCCAGTCGGGGACAGGGTCTCCCTGTTTCGGAGCCCCAGCATTTT. It specifies CASRGQGLPVSEPQHF. The genes are TRBV6-6 and TRBJ1-5; 9 bases match TRBD1. The CDR3 sequence is 16 residues long. J was trimmed by 8 bases and V by 9 bases; bases with no gene match: 17. Germline lookup yields CDR1 MNHNY and CDR2 SVGAGI (reference sequence).

This clone showed up just a few times. V gene TRBV29-1 combines with J gene TRBJ2-7, with TRBD1 identical over 11 bases. With 0 bases clipped from V and 4 bases from J, the junction kept 2 bases outside the gene matches. The CDR3 totals 14 residues. Germline CDR1 is SQVTM and CDR2 is ANQGSEA. CDR3 region: CSVEEGQGVYEQYF. DNA for the CDR3: TGCAGCGTTGAAGAGGGACAGGGGGTTTACGAGCAGTACTTC.

The chain couples TRBV28 to TRBJ1-5; no clear D gene. The CDR3 runs to 16 residues. Trimming left V 6 bases short and J 2 bases short, with 17 bases between. Germline CDR1 MDHEN, CDR2 SYDVKM. Here the CDR3 reads CASRPAGPRGNQPQHF. CDR3 nucleotides: TGTGCCAGCAGACCAGCAGGTCCCAGAGGCAATCAGCCCCAGCATTTT.

The rearrangement joins TRBV28 to TRBJ2-5; D unclear. The CDR3 covers 11 residues. Trimming took 6 bases from V and 4 from J, leaving 6 bases between them. CDR1 and CDR2 (germline): MDHEN, SYDVKM. The CDR3 nucleotides read TGTGCCAGCAGATACATAGAGACCCAGTACTTC. The encoded protein is CASRYIETQYF.

This clone was observed a single time. V gene TRBV2 combines with J gene TRBJ2-7; 7 bases agree with TRBD1. CDR3 length equals 14 residues. The V gene end was trimmed by 7 bases and the J gene end by 0 bases; junction bases not matched to a gene: 6. Looked up from germline, CDR1 is SNHLY and CDR2 is FYNNEI. CDR3: CASTGTDSSYEQYF. The CDR3 DNA follows: TGTGCCAGCACAGGGACAGATAGCTCCTACGAGCAGTACTTC.

The chain joins TRBV11-2 to TRBJ1-2, with TRBD1 as a possible D gene (5 bases). The CDR3 has 14 amino acids. The germline gives CDR1 SGHAT, CDR2 FQNNGV. V gave up 6 bases and J gave up 8 bases, with 19 bases separating them. Written as DNA, the CDR3 is TGTGCCAGCAGTTCACAGGATTGGTTCGGGGGCTACACCTTC. The encoded protein is CASSSQDWFGGYTF.

This chain uses TRBV7-9 with TRBJ2-5; TRBD2 might be the D (6 bases). The germline V and J ends were trimmed by 4 bases and 6 bases, with 9 bases remaining between them. Per germline, CDR1 SEHNR and CDR2 FQNEAQ (reference sequence). CDR3 length equals 12 residues. CDR3 nucleotides: TGTGCCAGCAGCTCGGGGGAAAAGACCCAGTACTTC. This gives the protein CASSSGEKTQYF.

This clone has just one count. V and J are TRBV30 and TRBJ2-4; 8 nucleotides line up with TRBD1. This CDR3 spans 15 amino acids. Germline CDR1 and CDR2: GTSNPN and SVGIG (reference sequence). The J segment lost 3 bases and the V segment lost 1 base, leaving 5 bases of the junction unmatched. In DNA, the CDR3 is TGTGCCTGGAGTGAGTTGGGGACAGGCAAAAACATTCAGTACTTC. Translated: CAWSELGTGKNIQYF. The variable domain in full, completed from reference TRBV30 and TRBJ2-4, reads SQTIHQWPATLVQPVGSPLSLECTVEGTSNPNLYWYRQAAGRGLQLLFYSVGIGQISSEVPQNLSASRPQDRQFILSSKKLLLSDSGFYLCAWSELGTGKNIQYFGAGTRLSVL.